This T cell receptor beta chain is from a study of early T cells in non-severe SARS-CoV-2 infection. Study-level information: Sequencing input comprised bulk RNA from unsorted whole blood; chain pairing was not available. Study conclusions and caveats: Anti-spike CD8 responses were favored in VDJdb matching, and private and CD4 specificities were missed.

Remarks on this clonotype: Antigen: not known.

The TCR library protocol attached unique molecular identifiers to the individual cDNA molecules. TCRdb itself ran the 5' RACE reads through MiXCR, one entry per CDR3 protein. The data show some 78,000 distinct CDR3 sequences, about 12% seen once. Germline V gene lookup returns CDR1 SGHVS and CDR2 FNYEAQ. With V trimmed by 4 bases and J by 6 bases, 11 bases remained unmatched. CDR3 length: 16 residues. J is TRBJ2-1 and V is TRBV7-6, with 8 bases lining up with TRBD2. The sequenced sample was whole blood. The sequence was collected from an adult who was a healthcare worker with PCR-confirmed SARS-CoV-2 infection or an uninfected control (not recorded which). The CDR3 loop reads CASSSPLRGGGNEQFF. The CDR3 coding sequence is TGTGCCAGCAGCTCCCCCTTACGGGGGGGCGGCAATGAGCAGTTCTTC.